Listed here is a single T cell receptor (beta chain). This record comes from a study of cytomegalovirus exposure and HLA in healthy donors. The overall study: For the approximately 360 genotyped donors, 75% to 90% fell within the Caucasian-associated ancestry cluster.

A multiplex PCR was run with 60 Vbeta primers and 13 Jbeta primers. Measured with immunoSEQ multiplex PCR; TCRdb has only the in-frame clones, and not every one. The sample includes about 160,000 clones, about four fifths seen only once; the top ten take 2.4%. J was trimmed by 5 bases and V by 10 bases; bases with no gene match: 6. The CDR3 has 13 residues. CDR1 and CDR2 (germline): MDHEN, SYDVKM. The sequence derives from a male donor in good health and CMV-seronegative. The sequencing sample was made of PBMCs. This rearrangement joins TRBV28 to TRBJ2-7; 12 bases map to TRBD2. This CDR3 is CATRLAGAHEQYF. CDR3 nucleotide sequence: TGTGCCACTAGACTAGCGGGAGCCCACGAGCAGTACTTC.